This passage covers 21 T cell receptor beta chains from one sample sequenced in a study of blood T cell repertoires in COVID-19. Assay used: immunoSEQ multiplex PCR; TCRdb lists only in-frame clones, some missing. The sample holds hundreds of thousands of clones, about 85% seen once. The sample consisted of PBMCs or T cells enriched from blood (not recorded which). The origin of the receptors is a woman aged 30 to 39 who had been exposed to COVID-19.

The chain uses TRBV19 and TRBJ2-1; D is perhaps TRBD2 (6 bases). Trimming removed 7 bases from V and 8 bases from J, with 27 bases in between. CDR3 length: 17 residues. Per germline, CDR1 LNHDA and CDR2 SQIVND (reference sequence). The CDR3 spells CASTDRDSTLGFHEQFF. The CDR3 DNA sequence: TGTGCCAGTACCGATAGGGACTCGACTTTGGGCTTTCATGAGCAGTTCTTC.

This clone was observed many times. This chain uses TRBV4-2 with TRBJ2-1; 11 nucleotides match TRBD2. CDR1 is LGHNA and CDR2 is YNFKEQ in the germline V gene. The CDR3 runs to 15 residues. J was trimmed by 6 bases and V by 4 bases; bases with no gene match: 5. CDR3 bases: TGTGCCAGCAGCCCACTAGCGGGAGAGGCCAATGAGCAGTTCTTC. It codes for CASSPLAGEANEQFF.

This clone was seen a few times. The J gene is TRBJ2-2, the V gene TRBV29-1; TRBD2 agrees at 9 bases. Germline trimming cut 4 bases from V and 7 bases from J; bases unmatched to any gene: 7. The CDR3 consists of 14 residues. CDR1 SQVTM and CDR2 ANQGSEA come from the germline V gene. The CDR3 reads CSVVGSGSNGELFF. DNA of the CDR3: TGCAGCGTTGTCGGTAGCGGGAGTAACGGGGAGCTGTTTTTT.

The J gene is TRBJ1-5, the V gene TRBV2; D unresolved. The V end was cut by 4 bases, the J end by 5 bases, with 12 bases between. CDR3 length equals 14 residues. Germline V CDR1 and CDR2: SNHLY, FYNNEI. CDR3 protein: CASSVARRYQPQHF. CDR3 sequence (DNA): TGTGCCAGCAGTGTGGCACGGAGGTATCAGCCCCAGCATTTT.

The V and J genes are TRBV5-1 and TRBJ1-4; tentative D call: TRBD1 (5 bases). V shed 1 base and J shed 7 bases, with 17 bases lying between them. This CDR3 is built from 16 residues. The V gene's germline CDR1 is SGHRS and CDR2 YFSETQ. The CDR3 DNA is TGCGCCAGCAGCTTGCAGCAGGGCGGATCCGGTGAAAAACTGTTTTTT. It specifies CASSLQQGGSGEKLFF.

The chain carries TRBV2 and TRBJ2-5; the D gene is possibly TRBD1 (5 bases). CDR1 and CDR2 from the germline V gene are SNHLY and FYNNEI. Trimming left V 4 bases short and J 7 bases short, with 10 bases between. This CDR3 has 12 residues. Here the CDR3 reads CASSAGSRTQYF. The CDR3 nucleotides read TGTGCCAGCAGTGCAGGGTCCAGGACCCAGTACTTC.

The V gene is TRBV19, the J gene TRBJ2-3, with D perhaps matching TRBD1 (7 bases). V dropped 1 base and J dropped 4 bases, with 21 bases sitting between them. The CDR3 totals 18 residues. Germline values: CDR1 LNHDA, CDR2 SQIVND (reference sequence). The CDR3 DNA reads as TGTGCCAGTAGTATAGGCTTGAGACAGGGAGGATCAGCAGATACGCAGTATTTT. Its translation is CASSIGLRQGGSADTQYF.

The chain has TRBV7-9 and TRBJ2-5; 11 positions match TRBD2. Per germline, CDR1 SEHNR and CDR2 FQNEAQ (reference sequence). This CDR3 is 18 amino acids long. With 1 base clipped from V and 2 bases from J, the junction kept 9 bases outside the gene matches. The CDR3 spells CASSLDQWSSGGQETQYF. The CDR3 nucleotides read TGTGCCAGCAGCTTAGACCAGTGGTCTAGCGGGGGGCAAGAGACCCAGTACTTC.

The chain joins TRBV28 to TRBJ1-3; a possible D gene is TRBD1 (5 bases). Trimming took off 4 bases at V and 2 bases at J, with 18 bases between the two ends. In germline, CDR1 is MDHEN, CDR2 SYDVKM. The CDR3 runs to 17 residues. This CDR3 reads CASSSSGIGVTGNTIYF. CDR3 bases: TGTGCCAGCAGTTCTTCAGGGATAGGGGTTACTGGAAACACCATATATTTT.

The rearrangement uses TRBV7-8 and TRBJ1-4; D gene unclear. The CDR3 contains 16 residues. Trimming removed 1 base from V and 4 bases from J, with 13 bases in between. Germline V gene lookup returns CDR1 SGHVS and CDR2 FQNEAQ. Here the CDR3 DNA reads TGTGCCAGCAGCTTAGATAACCGGGGTTATAATGAAAAACTGTTTTTT. It is translated as CASSLDNRGYNEKLFF.

The chain links TRBV19 to TRBJ2-2; 10 nucleotides align to TRBD1. The length of the CDR3 is 18 residues. Trimming cost V 4 bases and J 5 bases; bases outside gene matches: 13. Germline lookup yields CDR1 LNHDA and CDR2 SQIVND (reference sequence). In nucleotides, the CDR3 is TGTGCCAGTAGTACGAGACAGGGGGCGTTTCATGGAACCGGGGAGCTGTTTTTT. It specifies CASSTRQGAFHGTGELFF.

Only a few counts were recorded for this clone. The chain is built from TRBV5-3 and TRBJ2-3; tentative D call: TRBD2 (5 bases). TRBV5-3 is placed among ORFs of uncertain function. There are 15 residues in the CDR3. The germline V and J ends were trimmed by 4 bases and 7 bases, with 19 bases remaining between them. DNA of the CDR3: TGTGCCAGAAGCATACACTACCATCCGGGGAATACGCAGTATTTT. Amino acid sequence: CARSIHYHPGNTQYF.

The J gene is TRBJ2-5, the V gene TRBV5-1; D perhaps matches TRBD2 (6 bases). V gave up 2 bases and J gave up 5 bases, with 13 bases separating them. Germline V gene data show CDR1 as SGHRS and CDR2 as YFSETQ. The CDR3 is 14 residues long. The CDR3 loop is CASSLYFSGETQYF. In nucleotides, the CDR3 is TGCGCCAGCAGCTTATATTTCAGCGGGGAGACCCAGTACTTC.

The chain uses TRBV6-4 and TRBJ2-6; D is undetermined. V shed 6 bases and J shed 0 bases, with 12 bases lying between them. Germline V gene lookup returns CDR1 MRHNA and CDR2 SNTAGT. This CDR3 is 16 amino acids long. The CDR3 DNA reads as TGTGCCAGCAGCGGAGAGAGTAGCTCTGGGGCCAACGTCCTGACTTTC. Its translation is CASSGESSSGANVLTF.

This rearrangement joins TRBV19 to TRBJ2-3; TRBD2 matches at 8 bases. Trimming at V came to 5 bases and at J to 0 bases, leaving 7 bases not matched to a gene. This CDR3 comprises 16 residues. Per germline, CDR1 LNHDA and CDR2 SQIVND (reference sequence). CDR3 loop: CASSSPGGASTDTQYF. Here the CDR3 DNA reads TGTGCCAGTAGTTCCCCGGGAGGGGCGAGCACAGATACGCAGTATTTT. Complete variable domain (other parts from reference TRBV19 and TRBJ2-3): DGGITQSPKYLFRKEGQNVTLSCEQNLNHDAMYWYRQDPGQGLRLIYYSQIVNDFQKGDIAEGYSVSREKKESFPLTVTSAQKNPTAFYLCASSSPGGASTDTQYFGPGTRLTVL.

The rearrangement links TRBV6-5 to TRBJ2-5, with no clear D. Germline loops: CDR1 MNHEY, CDR2 SVGAGI. The CDR3 is made up of 10 amino acids. With 10 bases removed from V and 5 bases from J, the gap between germline ends came to 8 bases. CDR3 residues: CATPGETQYF. The CDR3, as DNA: TGTGCCACGCCCGGGGAGACCCAGTACTTC.

This chain connects TRBV19 to TRBJ2-1, with a weak D call TRBD1 (5 bases). CDR3 size: 13 residues. CDR1 and CDR2 from the germline V gene are LNHDA and SQIVND (reference sequence). Trimming took off 3 bases at V and 5 bases at J, with 8 bases between the two ends. Here the CDR3 reads CASSIFRDNEQFF. CDR3 DNA: TGTGCCAGTAGTATTTTCAGGGACAATGAGCAGTTCTTC.

The chain carries TRBV28 and TRBJ1-1, with TRBD1 identical over 9 bases. The CDR3 totals 15 residues. The V gene end was trimmed by 4 bases and the J gene end by 6 bases; junction bases not matched to a gene: 9. The germline V gene encodes CDR1 MDHEN and CDR2 SYDVKM. This chain's CDR3 is CASSSTGGSMAEAFF. The CDR3 DNA reads as TGTGCCAGCAGTTCTACAGGGGGCTCGATGGCTGAAGCTTTCTTT.

V and J are TRBV18 and TRBJ1-5, with TRBD1 matching 9 bases. The ends lost 4 bases at V and 0 bases at J; junction bases unmatched: 10. Per germline, CDR1 KGHSH and CDR2 LQKENI. CDR3 length: 18 residues. CDR3 region: CASSRGQGGRNSNQPQHF. CDR3 nucleotide sequence: TGTGCCAGCTCACGGGGACAGGGCGGTAGGAATAGCAATCAGCCCCAGCATTTT.

The V call is TRBV27, the J call TRBJ1-6, with unresolved D. Germline V lookup: CDR1 MNHEY, CDR2 SMNVEV (reference sequence). CDR3 length equals 15 residues. Trimming shortened V by 8 bases and J by 1 base, and 12 bases separated the two germline ends. In nucleotides, the CDR3 is TGTGCCAGCGCGGTGGAGGGTTCCTATAATTCACCCCTCCACTTT. Protein: CASAVEGSYNSPLHF.

In this sample, this clone turned up once. This chain connects TRBV5-1 to TRBJ1-5; the match to TRBD1 covers 8 bases. Trimming took 0 bases from V and 2 from J; bases not matched to a gene: 4. The length of the CDR3 is 16 residues. Germline V lookup: CDR1 SGHRS, CDR2 YFSETQ. DNA for the CDR3: TGCGCCAGCAGCTTGGATGCAGGGGGCCGCAATCAGCCCCAGCATTTT. It encodes CASSLDAGGRNQPQHF.